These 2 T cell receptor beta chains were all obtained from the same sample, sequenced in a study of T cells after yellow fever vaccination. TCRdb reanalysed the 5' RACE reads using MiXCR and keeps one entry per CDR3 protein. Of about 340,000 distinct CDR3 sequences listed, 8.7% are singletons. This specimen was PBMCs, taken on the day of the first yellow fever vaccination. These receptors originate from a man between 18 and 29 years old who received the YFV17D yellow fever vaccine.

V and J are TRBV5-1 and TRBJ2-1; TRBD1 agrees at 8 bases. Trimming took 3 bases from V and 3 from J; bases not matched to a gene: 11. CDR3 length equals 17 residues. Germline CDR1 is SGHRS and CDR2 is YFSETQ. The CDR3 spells CASSSGAVGQGYNEQFF. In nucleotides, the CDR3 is TGCGCCAGCAGCTCGGGCGCAGTTGGACAGGGCTACAATGAGCAGTTCTTC.

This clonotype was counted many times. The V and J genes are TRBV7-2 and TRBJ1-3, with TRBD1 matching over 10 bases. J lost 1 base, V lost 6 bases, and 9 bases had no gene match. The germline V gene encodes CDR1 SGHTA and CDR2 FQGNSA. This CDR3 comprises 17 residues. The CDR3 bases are TGTGCCAGCAGTCGACAGGGGGCGACAACTTCTGGAAACACCATATATTTT. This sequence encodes CASSRQGATTSGNTIYF.